The 6 T cell receptor beta chains presented below share a single source sample, sequenced in a study of blood T cell repertoires in COVID-19. Clones were read by immunoSEQ multiplex PCR, and TCRdb kept only the in-frame ones, dropping some. The table has about 370,000 clones, approximately 90% seen once. The material sequenced was PBMCs or T cells enriched from blood (not recorded which). The receptors shown here come from a woman aged 40 to 50 who had been exposed to COVID-19.

This clone has just one count. The chain has TRBV5-1 and TRBJ2-7, with 7 bases fitting TRBD2. The CDR3 is made up of 15 amino acids. The V gene's germline CDR1 is SGHRS and CDR2 YFSETQ. The V and J ends lost 3 bases and 4 bases, in that order; junction bases with no gene match: 10. The CDR3 DNA follows: TGCGCCAGCAGCTACTTGGCGGGAGAGGGGTACGAGCAGTACTTC. Translation gives CASSYLAGEGYEQYF.

The chain carries TRBV25-1 and TRBJ1-1; D is undetermined. The CDR3 is 14 residues long. The germline V and J ends were trimmed by 5 bases and 1 base, with 11 bases remaining between them. Germline CDR1 reads MGHDK; CDR2 reads SYGVNS. In nucleotides, the CDR3 is TGTGCCAGCAGTCCTACAAACAGGAACACTGAAGCTTTCTTT. Translated, it gives CASSPTNRNTEAFF.

This clone appeared once. The chain carries TRBV5-4 and TRBJ2-2; 7 nucleotides line up with TRBD1. Germline V gene lookup returns CDR1 SGHNT and CDR2 YYREEE (reference sequence). V was pared by 9 bases and J by 1 base, with 9 bases of the junction left unmatched. The CDR3 runs to 15 residues. CDR3: CATRPGQWNTGELFF. The CDR3 region has the DNA TGTGCCACGCGACCGGGACAGTGGAACACCGGGGAGCTGTTTTTT.

J is TRBJ2-7 and V is TRBV5-1; 9 bases match TRBD2. The CDR3 extends over 18 amino acids. Unmatched junction bases numbered 15, after V lost 0 bases and J lost 5 bases. CDR1 is SGHRS and CDR2 is YFSETQ in the germline V gene. CDR3 residues: CASSLAGASGARGDEQYF. CDR3 nucleotide sequence: TGCGCCAGCAGCTTGGCCGGGGCTAGCGGGGCACGGGGGGACGAGCAGTACTTC.

CDR3 DNA sequence: TGTGCCAGCAGCCAACCTATAGGACAGGGGGCGGACTATGGCTACACCTTC. Translating gives CASSQPIGQGADYGYTF. The J gene is TRBJ1-2, the V gene TRBV4-2; 11 bases are shared with TRBD1. Germline V CDR1 and CDR2: LGHNA, YNFKEQ. V was pared by 2 bases and J by 3 bases, with 8 bases of the junction left unmatched. The CDR3 runs to 17 residues.

V usage is TRBV29-1 and J usage is TRBJ1-5; 9 nucleotides agree with TRBD1. CDR3 length: 13 residues. The V segment lost 4 bases and the J segment 4 bases; nucleotides outside the gene matches: 2. In germline, CDR1 is SQVTM, CDR2 ANQGSEA. The CDR3 coding sequence is TGCAGCGTTGGGGACAGGGTAAATCAGCCCCAGCATTTT. This gives the protein CSVGDRVNQPQHF.